The 2 T cell receptor beta chains below come from one sample, sequenced in a study of T cells in Graves' hyperthyroidism and ophthalmopathy. Amplification yielded TCR beta CDR3 regions, with RNA transcripts as the source. With the HTBI primer set, the TCR CDR3 went through a first round of RT-PCR. TCRdb re-called the multiplex PCR reads through MiXCR, storing one row per CDR3 protein. The sample has roughly 330,000 distinct CDR3 sequences; approximately 15% are singletons. Sequenced: blood. These TCRs come from a man in his thirties or forties with Graves' hyperthyroidism.

This clonotype was counted at least ten times. The rearrangement joins TRBV11-2 to TRBJ2-7; TRBD1 might be the D (6 bases). V was clipped by 8 bases and J by 1 base, with 15 bases between them. This CDR3 region has 14 residues. Per germline, CDR1 SGHAT and CDR2 FQNNGV. DNA for the CDR3: TGTGCCAGCGAAGTACAGGGAAATTCCTACGAGCAGTACTTC. This encodes CASEVQGNSYEQYF.

This clonotype was detected many times. The chain couples TRBV5-1 to TRBJ2-7; TRBD2 aligns across 10 bases. The length of the CDR3 is 16 residues. V lost 4 bases, J lost 3 bases, and 10 bases stayed unmatched. Germline V gene data show CDR1 as SGHRS and CDR2 as YFSETQ. The CDR3 coding sequence is TGCGCCAGCAGCCCGGTAGCGGGAGGAGAGGGCTACGAGCAGTACTTC. Its protein product is CASSPVAGGEGYEQYF.